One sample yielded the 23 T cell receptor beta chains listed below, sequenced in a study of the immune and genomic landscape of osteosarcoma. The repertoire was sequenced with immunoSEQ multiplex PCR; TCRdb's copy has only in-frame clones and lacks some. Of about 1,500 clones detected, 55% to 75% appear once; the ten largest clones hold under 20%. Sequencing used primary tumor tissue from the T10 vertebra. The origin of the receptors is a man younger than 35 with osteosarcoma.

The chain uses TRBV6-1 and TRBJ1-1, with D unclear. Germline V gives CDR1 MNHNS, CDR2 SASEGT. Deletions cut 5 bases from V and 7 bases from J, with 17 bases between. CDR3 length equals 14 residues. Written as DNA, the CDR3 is TGTGCCAGCAGTCTACACTCTGGCGAGAGTGAAGCTTTCTTT. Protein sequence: CASSLHSGESEAFF.

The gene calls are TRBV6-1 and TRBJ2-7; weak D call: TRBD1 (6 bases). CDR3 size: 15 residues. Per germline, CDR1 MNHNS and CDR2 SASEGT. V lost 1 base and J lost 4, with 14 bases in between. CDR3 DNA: TGTGCCAGCAGTGAAGACAGGGTAATGGGGTACGAGCAGTACTTC. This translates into CASSEDRVMGYEQYF.

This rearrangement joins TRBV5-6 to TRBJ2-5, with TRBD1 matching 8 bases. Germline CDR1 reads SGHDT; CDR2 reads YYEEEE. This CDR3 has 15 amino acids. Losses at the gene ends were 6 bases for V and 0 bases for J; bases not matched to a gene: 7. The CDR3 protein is CASKPGQAYQETQYF. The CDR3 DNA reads TGTGCCAGCAAACCGGGACAGGCGTACCAAGAGACCCAGTACTTC.

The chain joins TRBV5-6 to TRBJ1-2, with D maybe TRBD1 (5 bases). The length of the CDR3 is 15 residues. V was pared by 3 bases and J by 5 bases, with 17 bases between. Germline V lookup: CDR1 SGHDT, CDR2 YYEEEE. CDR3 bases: TGTGCCAGCAGCTCGGGACGGAGGGTATTGTATGGCTACACCTTC. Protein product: CASSSGRRVLYGYTF.

CDR3 nucleotide sequence: TGTGCCTGGAGCGAGGTTCCCAATTCACCCCTCCACTTT. Translated, it gives CAWSEVPNSPLHF. This rearrangement joins TRBV30 to TRBJ1-6; no reliable D call. Germline CDR1 and CDR2: GTSNPN and SVGIG (reference sequence). The ends were cut back, 3 bases at V and 7 bases at J, with 10 bases in the middle. CDR3 size: 13 residues. Full variable domain (remainder filled in from reference TRBV30 and TRBJ1-6): SQTIHQWPATLVQPVGSPLSLECTVEGTSNPNLYWYRQAAGRGLQLLFYSVGIGQISSEVPQNLSASRPQDRQFILSSKKLLLSDSGFYLCAWSEVPNSPLHFGNGTRLTVT.

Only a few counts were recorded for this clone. The CDR3 DNA follows: TGTGCCAGCAGCCAAGGGTCAGGTGGGACTGAAGCTTTCTTT. Residues: CASSQGSGGTEAFF. The chain joins TRBV4-2 to TRBJ1-1; D call uncertain. The germline V gene encodes CDR1 LGHNA and CDR2 YNFKEQ. CDR3 length: 14 residues. V was clipped by 1 base and J by 5 bases, with 11 bases between them.

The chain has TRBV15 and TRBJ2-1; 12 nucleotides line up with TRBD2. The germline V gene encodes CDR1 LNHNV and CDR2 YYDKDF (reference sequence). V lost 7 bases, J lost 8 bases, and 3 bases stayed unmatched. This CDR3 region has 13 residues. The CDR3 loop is CATTSGGVHEQFF. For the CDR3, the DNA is TGTGCCACCACTAGCGGGGGGGTGCATGAGCAGTTCTTC.

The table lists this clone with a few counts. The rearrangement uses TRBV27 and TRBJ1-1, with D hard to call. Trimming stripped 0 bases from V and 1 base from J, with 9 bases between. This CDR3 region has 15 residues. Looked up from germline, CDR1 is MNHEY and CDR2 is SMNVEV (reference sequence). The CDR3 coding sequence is TGTGCCAGCAGTTTATCATATGACACGAACACTGAAGCTTTCTTT. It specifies CASSLSYDTNTEAFF.

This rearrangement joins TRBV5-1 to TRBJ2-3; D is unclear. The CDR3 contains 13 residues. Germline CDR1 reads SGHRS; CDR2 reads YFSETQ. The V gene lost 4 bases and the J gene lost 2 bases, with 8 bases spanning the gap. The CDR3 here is CASSMDFTDTQYF. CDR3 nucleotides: TGCGCCAGCAGCATGGATTTCACAGATACGCAGTATTTT.

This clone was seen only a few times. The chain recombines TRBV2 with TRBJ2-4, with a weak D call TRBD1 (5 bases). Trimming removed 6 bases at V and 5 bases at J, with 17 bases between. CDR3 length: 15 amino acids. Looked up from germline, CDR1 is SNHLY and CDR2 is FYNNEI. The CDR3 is CASRPDSFEENIQYF. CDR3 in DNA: TGTGCCAGCAGGCCTGACAGTTTTGAGGAAAACATTCAGTACTTC.

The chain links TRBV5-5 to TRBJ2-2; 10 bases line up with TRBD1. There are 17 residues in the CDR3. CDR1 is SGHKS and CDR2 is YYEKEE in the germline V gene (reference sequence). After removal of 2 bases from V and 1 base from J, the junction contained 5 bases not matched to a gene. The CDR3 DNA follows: TGTGCCAGCAGCTTCGGGACAGGGGTGGTGAACACCGGGGAGCTGTTTTTT. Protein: CASSFGTGVVNTGELFF.

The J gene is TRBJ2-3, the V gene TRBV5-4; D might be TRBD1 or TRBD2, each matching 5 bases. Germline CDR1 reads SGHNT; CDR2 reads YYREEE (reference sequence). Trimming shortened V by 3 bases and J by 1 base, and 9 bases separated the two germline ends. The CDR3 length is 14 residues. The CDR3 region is CASSWGSGTDTQYF. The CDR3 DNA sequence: TGTGCCAGCAGCTGGGGGTCGGGCACAGATACGCAGTATTTT.

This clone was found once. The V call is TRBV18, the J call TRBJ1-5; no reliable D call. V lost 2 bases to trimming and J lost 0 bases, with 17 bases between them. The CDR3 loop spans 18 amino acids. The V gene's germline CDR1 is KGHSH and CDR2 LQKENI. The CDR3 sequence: CASSPSGGGFHSNQPQHF. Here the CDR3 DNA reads TGTGCCAGCTCACCATCCGGCGGAGGTTTTCATAGCAATCAGCCCCAGCATTTT.

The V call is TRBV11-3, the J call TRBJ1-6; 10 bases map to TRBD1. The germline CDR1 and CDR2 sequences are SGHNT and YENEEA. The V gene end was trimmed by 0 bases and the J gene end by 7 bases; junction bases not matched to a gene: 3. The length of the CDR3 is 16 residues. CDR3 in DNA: TGTGCCAGCAGCTTAGAGACAGGGGGCTGGAATTCACCCCTCCACTTT. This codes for CASSLETGGWNSPLHF.

The chain's CDR3 is CASSLRRGQGRDNEQFF. The CDR3 coding sequence is TGTGCCAGCAGCTTAAGGCGGGGACAGGGAAGGGACAATGAGCAGTTCTTC. The genes are TRBV7-3 and TRBJ2-1; TRBD1 matches at 9 bases. This CDR3 has 17 residues. CDR1 and CDR2 from the germline V gene are SGHTA and FQGTGA. J was trimmed by 5 bases and V by 1 base; bases with no gene match: 9.

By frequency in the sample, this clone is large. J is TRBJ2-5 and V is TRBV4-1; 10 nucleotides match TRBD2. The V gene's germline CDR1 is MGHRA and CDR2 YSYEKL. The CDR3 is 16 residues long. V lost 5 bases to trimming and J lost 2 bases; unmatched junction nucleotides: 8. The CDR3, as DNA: TGCGCCAGCAGCGGGGTAGCGGGGGGTTCTCAAGAGACCCAGTACTTC. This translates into CASSGVAGGSQETQYF.

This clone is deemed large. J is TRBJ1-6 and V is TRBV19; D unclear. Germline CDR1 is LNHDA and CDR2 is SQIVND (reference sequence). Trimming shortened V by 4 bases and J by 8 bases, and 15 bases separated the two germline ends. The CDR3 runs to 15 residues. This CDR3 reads CASSTSLGGDSPLHF. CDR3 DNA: TGTGCCAGTAGTACCAGCCTCGGTGGGGATTCACCCCTCCACTTT.

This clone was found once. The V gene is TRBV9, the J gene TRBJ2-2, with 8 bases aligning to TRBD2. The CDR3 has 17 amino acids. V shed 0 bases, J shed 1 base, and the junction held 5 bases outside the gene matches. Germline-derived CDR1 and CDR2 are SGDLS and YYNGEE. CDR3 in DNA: TGTGCCAGCAGCGTAGCCCCGGGGGGGAAGAACACCGGGGAGCTGTTTTTT. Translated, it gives CASSVAPGGKNTGELFF.

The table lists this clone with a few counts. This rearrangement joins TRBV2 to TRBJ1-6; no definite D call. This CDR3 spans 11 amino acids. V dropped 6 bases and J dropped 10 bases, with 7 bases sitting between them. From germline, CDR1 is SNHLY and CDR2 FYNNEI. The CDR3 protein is CASRSPSPLHF. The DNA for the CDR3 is TGTGCCAGCAGGTCACCCTCACCCCTCCACTTT.

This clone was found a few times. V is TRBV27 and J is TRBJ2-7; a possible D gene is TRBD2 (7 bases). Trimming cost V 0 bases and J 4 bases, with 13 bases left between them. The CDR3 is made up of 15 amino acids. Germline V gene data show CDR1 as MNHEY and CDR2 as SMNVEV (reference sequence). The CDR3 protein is CASSLSAGAKYEQYF. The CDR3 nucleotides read TGTGCCAGCAGTTTATCGGCGGGGGCAAAGTACGAGCAGTACTTC.

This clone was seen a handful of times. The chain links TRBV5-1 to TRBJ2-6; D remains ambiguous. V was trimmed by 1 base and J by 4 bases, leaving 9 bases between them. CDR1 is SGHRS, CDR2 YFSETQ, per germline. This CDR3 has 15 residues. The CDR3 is CASSLNVVGANVLTF. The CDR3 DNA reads TGCGCCAGCAGCTTGAACGTGGTAGGGGCCAACGTCCTGACTTTC.

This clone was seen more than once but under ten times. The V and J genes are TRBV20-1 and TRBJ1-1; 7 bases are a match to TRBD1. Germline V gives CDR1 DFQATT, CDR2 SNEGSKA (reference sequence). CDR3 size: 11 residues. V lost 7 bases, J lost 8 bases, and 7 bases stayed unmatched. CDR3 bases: TGCAGTGTAAAGACAGGGTGGGAAGCTTTCTTT. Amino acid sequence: CSVKTGWEAFF.

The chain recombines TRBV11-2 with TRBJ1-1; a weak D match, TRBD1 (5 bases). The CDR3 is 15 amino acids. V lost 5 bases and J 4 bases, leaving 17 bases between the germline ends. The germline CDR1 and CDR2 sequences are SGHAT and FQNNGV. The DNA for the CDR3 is TGTGCCAGCAGCATAGGACAAGGCGGGGTCACTGAAGCTTTCTTT. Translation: CASSIGQGGVTEAFF.